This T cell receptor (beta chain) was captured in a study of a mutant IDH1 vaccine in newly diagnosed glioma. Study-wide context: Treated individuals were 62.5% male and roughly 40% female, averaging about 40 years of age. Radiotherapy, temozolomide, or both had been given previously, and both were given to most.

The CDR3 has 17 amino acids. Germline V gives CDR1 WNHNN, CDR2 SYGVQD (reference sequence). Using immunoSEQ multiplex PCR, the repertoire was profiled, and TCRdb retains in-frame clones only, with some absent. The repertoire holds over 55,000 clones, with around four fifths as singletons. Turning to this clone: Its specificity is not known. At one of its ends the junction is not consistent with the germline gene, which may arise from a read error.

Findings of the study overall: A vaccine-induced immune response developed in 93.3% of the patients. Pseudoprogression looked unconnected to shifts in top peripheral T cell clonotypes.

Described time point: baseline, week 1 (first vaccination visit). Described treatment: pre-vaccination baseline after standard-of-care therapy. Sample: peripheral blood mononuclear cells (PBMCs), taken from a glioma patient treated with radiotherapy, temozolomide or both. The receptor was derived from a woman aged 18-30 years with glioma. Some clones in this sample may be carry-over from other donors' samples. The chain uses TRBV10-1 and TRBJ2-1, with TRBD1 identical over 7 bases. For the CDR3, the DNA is TGCGCCTGCAGAAGGTTGACAGGGCGCCGTCCCTACAATGAGCAGTTCTTC. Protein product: CACRRLTGRRPYNEQFF.